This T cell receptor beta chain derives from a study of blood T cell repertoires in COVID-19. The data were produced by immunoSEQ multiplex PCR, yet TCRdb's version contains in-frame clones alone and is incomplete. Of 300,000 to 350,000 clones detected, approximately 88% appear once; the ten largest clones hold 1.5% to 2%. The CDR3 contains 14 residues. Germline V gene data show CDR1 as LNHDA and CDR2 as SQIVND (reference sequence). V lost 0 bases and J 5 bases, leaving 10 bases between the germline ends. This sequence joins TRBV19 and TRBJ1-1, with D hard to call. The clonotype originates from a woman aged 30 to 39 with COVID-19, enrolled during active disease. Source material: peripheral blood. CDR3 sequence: CASSIDSRWTEAFF. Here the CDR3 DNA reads TGTGCCAGTAGTATAGATAGCCGGTGGACTGAAGCTTTCTTT.